A single sample is the source of the 21 T cell receptor beta chains below, sequenced in a study of blood T cells in healthy people across ages (dated by TCRdb to between 2015 and 2017). Libraries were built with 5' RACE. The run used an Illumina HiSeq 2500. A second PCR of about 7 to 12 cycles was run with a J-beta primer mix and a sample-barcoded 5' primer. TCRdb itself trimmed the public reads at Q25 with fastp, ran MiXCR and retained productive beta chains. Identical CDR3 protein sequences are pooled into one entry, listed with their most common genes and DNA. The sample table shows about 1.5 million distinct CDR3 sequences, and roughly 43% are seen once. Of the sample, about 3.8% is held by the ten largest clones. The sequenced material came from blood. Source of these receptors: a woman younger than 30 in good health.

This clonotype was recorded many times. This chain connects TRBV6-6 to TRBJ1-4; unclear D gene. V was trimmed by 5 bases and J by 8 bases, leaving 12 bases between them. Germline loops: CDR1 MNHNY, CDR2 SVGAGI (reference sequence). CDR3 length: 13 residues. CDR3 DNA: TGTGCCAGCAGTCTAGTAGGGAACGAAAAACTGTTTTTT. Translating gives CASSLVGNEKLFF.

The chain combines TRBV6-5 with TRBJ2-1; D not certain. Between the trimmed V and J ends, which lost 0 bases and 0 bases, there was a span of 12 bases. The CDR3 spans 17 residues. Looked up from germline, CDR1 is MNHEY and CDR2 is SVGAGI. The CDR3 spells CASSYSPGRSSYNEQFF. CDR3 DNA: TGTGCCAGCAGTTACTCTCCCGGAAGGAGCTCCTACAATGAGCAGTTCTTC.

The table lists this clonotype with a few counts. V gene TRBV4-3 combines with J gene TRBJ1-2, with TRBD1 identical over 7 bases. The CDR3 extends over 17 amino acids. V dropped 1 base and J dropped 0; count of bases not matched to a gene: 8. Germline assignment: CDR1 LGHNA and CDR2 YSLEER. The CDR3 reads CASSQAFWDSANYGYTF. The CDR3 DNA follows: TGCGCCAGCAGCCAAGCTTTCTGGGACAGCGCTAACTATGGCTACACCTTC.

The chain has TRBV6-2 or TRBV6-3 and TRBJ2-4; D is perhaps TRBD1 (5 bases). Germline V lookup: CDR1 MNHEY, CDR2 SVGEGT. The CDR3 totals 15 residues. The germline V and J ends were trimmed by 5 bases and 8 bases, with 19 bases remaining between them. The CDR3 DNA follows: TGTGCCAGCAGTATTGACAGTTCCTTTCGGGACATTCAGTACTTC. Its translation: CASSIDSSFRDIQYF.

This clonotype was detected a few times. The V and J genes are TRBV7-8 and TRBJ1-3, with 8 bases lining up with TRBD1. Per the germline V gene, CDR1 is SGHVS and CDR2 is FQNEAQ. The CDR3 spans 15 residues. The ends lost 5 bases at V and 4 bases at J; junction bases unmatched: 7. The CDR3 sequence is CASSPWTGSGNTIYF. The CDR3 DNA reads TGTGCCAGCAGCCCTTGGACAGGGTCAGGAAACACCATATATTTT.

This clonotype was counted between two and nine times. This chain connects TRBV20-1 to TRBJ1-2, with D possibly TRBD1 on 6 matching bases. This CDR3 region has 16 residues. V was cut by 4 bases and J by 8 bases, with 26 bases left in between. The germline gives CDR1 DFQATT, CDR2 SNEGSKA (reference sequence). The CDR3 sequence: CSATRGIGSGAGGYTF. Here the CDR3 DNA reads TGCAGTGCTACCCGGGGGATTGGATCAGGGGCTGGAGGCTACACCTTC.

This clonotype was seen a few times. The chain has TRBV5-1 and TRBJ2-3; 9 bases fit TRBD2. The ends lost 4 bases at V and 5 bases at J; junction bases unmatched: 5. The CDR3 has 14 amino acids. CDR1 SGHRS and CDR2 YFSETQ come from the germline V gene. CDR3 coding DNA: TGCGCCAGCAGCGCGCTAGCGGGATTAGATACGCAGTATTTT. Its protein is CASSALAGLDTQYF.

The V call is TRBV4-2, the J call TRBJ2-2; 10 bases match TRBD2. The CDR3 consists of 17 residues. Germline CDR1 reads LGHNA; CDR2 reads YNFKEQ. The J segment lost 5 bases and the V segment lost 2 bases, leaving 8 bases of the junction unmatched. In nucleotides, the CDR3 is TGTGCCAGCAGCCAACATCTAGCGGGAGAAGGTACCGGGGAGCTGTTTTTT. It translates to CASSQHLAGEGTGELFF.

The sample holds a few counts of this clonotype. V gene TRBV28 combines with J gene TRBJ2-3; D may correspond to TRBD1 or TRBD2 (5 bases each). The CDR3 loop spans 16 amino acids. Germline V gene lookup returns CDR1 MDHEN and CDR2 SYDVKM. The V and J ends lost 4 bases and 6 bases respectively, with 20 bases between them. The CDR3 DNA sequence: TGTGCCAGCAGTTCGGATGGAGGACGGTGGGGCGATACGCAGTATTTT. This translates into CASSSDGGRWGDTQYF.

This clonotype has only a few counts. The chain has TRBV3-1 and TRBJ2-3, with 8 bases that match TRBD2. After removal of 0 bases from V and 4 bases from J, the junction contained 3 bases not matched to a gene. The CDR3 extends over 15 amino acids. Germline V lookup: CDR1 LGHDT, CDR2 YNNKEL (reference sequence). The DNA of the CDR3 is TGTGCCAGCAGCCAAGATTATAGCGGGGCAGATACGCAGTATTTT. Its translation: CASSQDYSGADTQYF.

This clonotype was seen a few times. The V and J genes are TRBV25-1 and TRBJ1-5; TRBD1 might be the D (6 bases). CDR1 is MGHDK and CDR2 is SYGVNS in the germline V gene. This CDR3 has 14 amino acids. The V end was cut by 1 base, the J end by 4 bases, with 8 bases between. CDR3 DNA: TGTGCCAGCAGTGAATTGGGGGCTAATCAGCCCCAGCATTTT. Protein: CASSELGANQPQHF.

In its sample, this clonotype was seen a few times. CDR3 nucleotide sequence: TGCAGTGCTAGAGACCCTTTCGCCCTCCGGGACATCTACGAGCAGTACTTC. As protein: CSARDPFALRDIYEQYF. V is TRBV20-1 and J is TRBJ2-7; D perhaps matches TRBD1 (6 bases). In germline, CDR1 is DFQATT, CDR2 SNEGSKA (reference sequence). The V end was cut by 0 bases, the J end by 3 bases, with 21 bases between. The CDR3 covers 17 residues.

The chain is built from TRBV7-3 and TRBJ2-1, with 7 nucleotides matching TRBD1. CDR1 is SGHTA and CDR2 is FQGTGA in the germline V gene. The CDR3 contains 15 residues. Unmatched junction bases numbered 4, after V lost 1 base and J lost 4 bases. CDR3 loop: CASSLMQGVYNEQFF. CDR3 coding DNA: TGTGCCAGCAGCTTAATGCAGGGGGTATACAATGAGCAGTTCTTC.

The chain combines TRBV13 with TRBJ2-1, with 7 bases matching TRBD2. The J call may be faulty, since TRBJ2-7 better matches the DNA end. The CDR3 is made up of 14 amino acids. Germline assignment: CDR1 PRHDT and CDR2 FYEKMQ (reference sequence). CDR3 nucleotides: TGTGCCAGCAGCTTCGGCGGGAGCGGCGTCGAGCAGTACTTC. Its protein product is CASSFGGSGVEQYF.

This clonotype was counted between two and nine times. J is TRBJ2-7 and V is TRBV6-5; D call uncertain. The J call may be mistaken, given a closer DNA end match to TRBJ2-5. This CDR3 contains 13 residues. Germline V gives CDR1 MNHEY, CDR2 SVGAGI. CDR3 sequence reads: CASSYWRSETQYF. In nucleotides, the CDR3 is TGTGCCAGCAGTTACTGGCGGTCAGAGACCCAGTACTTC.

This sequence joins TRBV10-1 and TRBJ2-1; D might be TRBD1 (5 bases). The CDR3 runs 17 residues. Germline CDR1 is WNHNN and CDR2 is SYGVQD (reference sequence). Trimming took 5 bases from V and 0 from J, leaving 17 bases between them. The CDR3 DNA sequence: TGCGCCAGCAGTCAGGACACTCGGGCCGTCTCCTACAATGAGCAGTTCTTC. This translates into CASSQDTRAVSYNEQFF.

The rearrangement joins TRBV6-6 to TRBJ1-5, with a weak D call TRBD1 (5 bases). In germline, CDR1 is MNHNY, CDR2 SVGAGI (reference sequence). V lost 6 bases, J lost 4 bases, and 10 bases lay in between. CDR3 length equals 13 residues. CDR3 sequence (DNA): TGTGCCAGCAGAGTGACAGAGAATCAGCCCCAGCATTTT. Protein sequence: CASRVTENQPQHF.

J is TRBJ1-5 and V is TRBV27; weak D call: TRBD1 (6 bases). Germline CDR1 is MNHEY and CDR2 is SMNVEV (reference sequence). The CDR3 has 14 amino acids. V lost 8 bases and J 4 bases, leaving 15 bases between the germline ends. The chain's CDR3 is CASREGVANQPQHF. DNA for the CDR3: TGTGCCAGCCGCGAGGGGGTAGCAAATCAGCCCCAGCATTTT.

The chain has TRBV7-9 and TRBJ2-7; D is perhaps TRBD1 or TRBD2 (5 bases each). Germline lookup yields CDR1 SEHNR and CDR2 FQNEAQ (reference sequence). This CDR3 region has 14 residues. The V end was cut by 5 bases, the J end by 1 base, with 12 bases between. This chain's CDR3 is CASSTRDVSYEQYF. DNA of the CDR3: TGTGCCAGCAGCACTAGGGACGTTTCCTACGAGCAGTACTTC. Full variable domain (remainder filled in from reference TRBV7-9 and TRBJ2-7): DTGVSQNPRHKITKRGQNVTFRCDPISEHNRLYWYRQTLGQGPEFLTYFQNEAQLEKSRLLSDRFSAERPKGSFSTLEIQRTEQGDSAMYLCASSTRDVSYEQYFGPGTRLTVT.

This clonotype was seen a few times. This sequence joins TRBV6-5 and TRBJ2-1, with 7 bases identical to TRBD2. V shed 2 bases and J 8 bases; nucleotides not matched to a gene: 3. Germline V gene sequence: CDR1 MNHEY, CDR2 SVGAGI. The CDR3 extends over 13 amino acids. The CDR3 DNA reads TGTGCCAGCAGTTACGTCCGGGGGGATGAGCAGTTCTTC. Translated: CASSYVRGDEQFF.

In nucleotides, the CDR3 is TGTGCCAGCGAGGTCTGGCCAGATAACACCGGGGAGCTGTTTTTT. Its protein product is CASEVWPDNTGELFF. This sequence joins TRBV7-2 and TRBJ2-2; no firm D call. Germline V gene sequence: CDR1 SGHTA, CDR2 FQGNSA. The CDR3 sequence is 15 residues long. Deletions cut 8 bases from V and 2 bases from J, with 15 bases between.